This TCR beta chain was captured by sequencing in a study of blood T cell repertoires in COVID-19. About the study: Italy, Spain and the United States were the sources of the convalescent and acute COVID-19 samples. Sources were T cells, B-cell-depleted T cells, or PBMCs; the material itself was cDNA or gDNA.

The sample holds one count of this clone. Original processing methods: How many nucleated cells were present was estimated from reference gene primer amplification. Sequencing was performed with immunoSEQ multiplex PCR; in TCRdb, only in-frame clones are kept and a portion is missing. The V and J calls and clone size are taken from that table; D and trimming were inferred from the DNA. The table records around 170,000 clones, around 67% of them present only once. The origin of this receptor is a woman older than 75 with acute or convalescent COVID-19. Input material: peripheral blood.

CDR3 bases: TGTGCCAGCAGCTTAGAAGGACTAGCGGGCACAGATACGCAGTATTTT. Translating gives CASSLEGLAGTDTQYF. The chain employs TRBV7-2 and TRBJ2-3, with 10 bases lining up with TRBD2. The CDR3 extends over 16 amino acids. The germline gives CDR1 SGHTA, CDR2 FQGNSA. V lost 1 base, J lost 1 base, and 2 bases stayed unmatched.